The entry below gives a single TCR beta chain sequence along with its context. Its antigen is currently not known. The input lacks base qualities; no much larger clone sits a single base away. This entry comes from a study of technical replicates of blood from a handful of donors (dated by TCRdb to the late 2010s). Receptors were amplified or captured by the immunoSEQ multiplex PCR assay. This immuneACCESS table, as held by TCRdb, lists in-frame sequences with V and J called but not all clones. Of the missing ones, under half trace to an unresolved V gene in checked studies; the others have no known cause. A total of around 60,000 clones appear in this sample, 85% to 95% of them only once. More than 3.5% of the sample rests with the top ten. Taken from the germline V gene, the CDR1 and CDR2 loops are MGHRA and YSYEKL. Including the terminal cysteine and phenylalanine, the CDR3 comprises 17 residues. The retained sequence is limited to the CDR3, 51 bases, with the frame set at the first base. V is shortened by 4 bases, J by 4 bases, and the region joining them spans 20 bases.

This receptor chain uses TRBV4-1 and TRBJ2-4; a tentative D call is TRBD2 (6 bases match). This clonotype was obtained from a human donor in good health. Some clones in this sample may be carry-over from other donors' samples. Specimen: PBMCs. The base sequence is TGCGCCAGCAGCCCCGCAGTAGGGCGGGGCCCGAAAAACATTCAGTACTTC. This yields the protein CASSPAVGRGPKNIQYF.